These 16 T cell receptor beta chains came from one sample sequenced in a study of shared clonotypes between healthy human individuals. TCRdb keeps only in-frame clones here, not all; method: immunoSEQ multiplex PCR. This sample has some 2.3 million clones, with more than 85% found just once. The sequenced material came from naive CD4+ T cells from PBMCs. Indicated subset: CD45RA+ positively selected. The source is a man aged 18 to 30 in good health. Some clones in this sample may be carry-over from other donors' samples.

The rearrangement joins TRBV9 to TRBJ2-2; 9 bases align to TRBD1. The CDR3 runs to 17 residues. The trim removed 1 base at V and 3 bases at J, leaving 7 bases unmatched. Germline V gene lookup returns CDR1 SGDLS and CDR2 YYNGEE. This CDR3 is CASSVSQDRGHTGELFF. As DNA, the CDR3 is TGTGCCAGCAGCGTATCCCAGGACAGGGGCCACACCGGGGAGCTGTTTTTT.

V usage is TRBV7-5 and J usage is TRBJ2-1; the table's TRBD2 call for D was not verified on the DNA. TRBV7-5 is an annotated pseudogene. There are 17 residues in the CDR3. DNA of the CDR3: TGTGCCAGAAGGTTACGGACTAGCTCTCTTGGTCACAATGAGCAGTTCTTC. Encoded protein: CARRLRTSSLGHNEQFF.

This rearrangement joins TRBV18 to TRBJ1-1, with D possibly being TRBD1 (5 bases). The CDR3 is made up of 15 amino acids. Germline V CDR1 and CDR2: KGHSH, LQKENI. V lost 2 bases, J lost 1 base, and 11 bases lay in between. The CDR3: CASSPVSGKNTEAFF. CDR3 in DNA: TGTGCCAGCTCACCAGTCTCAGGGAAGAACACTGAAGCTTTCTTT.

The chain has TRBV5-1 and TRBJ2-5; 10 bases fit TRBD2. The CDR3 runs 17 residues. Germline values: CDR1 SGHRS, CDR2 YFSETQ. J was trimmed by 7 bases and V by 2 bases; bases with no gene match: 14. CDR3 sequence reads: CASSFTPRAGGPGTQYF. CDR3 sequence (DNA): TGCGCCAGCAGCTTCACACCCCGAGCGGGAGGGCCGGGGACCCAGTACTTC.

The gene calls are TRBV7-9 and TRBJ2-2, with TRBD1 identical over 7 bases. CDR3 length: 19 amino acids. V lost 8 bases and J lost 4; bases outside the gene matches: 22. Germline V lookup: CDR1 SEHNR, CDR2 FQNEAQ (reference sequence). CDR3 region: CASGAGSGQTLFFTGELFF. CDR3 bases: TGTGCCAGCGGGGCCGGGTCGGGACAGACCCTTTTTTTCACCGGGGAGCTGTTTTTT.

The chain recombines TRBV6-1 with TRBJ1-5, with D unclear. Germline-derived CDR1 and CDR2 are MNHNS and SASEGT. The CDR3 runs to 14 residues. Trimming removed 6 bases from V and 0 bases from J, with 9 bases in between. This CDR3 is CASSPGFSNQPQHF. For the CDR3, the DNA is TGTGCCAGCAGCCCAGGCTTTAGCAATCAGCCCCAGCATTTT.

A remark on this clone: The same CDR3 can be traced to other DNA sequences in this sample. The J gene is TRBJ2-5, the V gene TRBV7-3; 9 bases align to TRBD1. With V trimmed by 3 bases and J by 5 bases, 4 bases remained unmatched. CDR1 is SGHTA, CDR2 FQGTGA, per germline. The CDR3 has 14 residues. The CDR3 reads CASSFTGGGETQYF. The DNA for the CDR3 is TGTGCCAGCAGCTTCACAGGGGGCGGGGAGACCCAGTACTTC.

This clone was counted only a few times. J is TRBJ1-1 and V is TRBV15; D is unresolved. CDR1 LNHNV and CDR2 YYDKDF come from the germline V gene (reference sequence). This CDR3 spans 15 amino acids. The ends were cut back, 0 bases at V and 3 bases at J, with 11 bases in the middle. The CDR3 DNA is TGTGCCACCAGCAGAGATCTGCTCAGCTACACTGAAGCTTTCTTT. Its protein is CATSRDLLSYTEAFF.

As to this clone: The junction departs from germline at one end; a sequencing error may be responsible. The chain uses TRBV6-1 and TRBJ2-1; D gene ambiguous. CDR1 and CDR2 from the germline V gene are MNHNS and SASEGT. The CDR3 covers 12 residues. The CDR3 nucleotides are TGTGCCAGCACGGGTAGCTACTATGAGCAGTTCTTC. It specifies CASTGSYYEQFF.

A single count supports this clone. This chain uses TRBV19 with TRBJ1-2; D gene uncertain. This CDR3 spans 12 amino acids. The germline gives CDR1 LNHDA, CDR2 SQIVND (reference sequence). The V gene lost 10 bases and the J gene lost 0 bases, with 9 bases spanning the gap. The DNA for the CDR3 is TGTGCCACCGGGCGGCCTAACTATGGCTACACCTTC. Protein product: CATGRPNYGYTF.

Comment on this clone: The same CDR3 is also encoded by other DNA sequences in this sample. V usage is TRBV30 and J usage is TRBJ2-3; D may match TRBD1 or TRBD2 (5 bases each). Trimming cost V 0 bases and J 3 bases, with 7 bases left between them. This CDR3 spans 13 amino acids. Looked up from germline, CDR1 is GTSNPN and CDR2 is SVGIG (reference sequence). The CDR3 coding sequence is TGTGCCTGGAGTGTCGGGGCGACAGATACGCAGTATTTT. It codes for CAWSVGATDTQYF.

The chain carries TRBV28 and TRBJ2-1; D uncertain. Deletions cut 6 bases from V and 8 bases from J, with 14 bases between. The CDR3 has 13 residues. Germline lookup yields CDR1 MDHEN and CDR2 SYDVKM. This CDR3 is CASRKYSIHEQFF. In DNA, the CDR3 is TGTGCCAGCAGAAAATATAGCATCCATGAGCAGTTCTTC.

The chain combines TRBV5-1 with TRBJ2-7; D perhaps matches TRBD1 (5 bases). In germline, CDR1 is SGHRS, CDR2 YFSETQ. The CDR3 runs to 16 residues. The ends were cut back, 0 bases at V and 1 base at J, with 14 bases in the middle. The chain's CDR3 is CASSLGQGILSYEQYF. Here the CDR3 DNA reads TGCGCCAGCAGCTTGGGTCAGGGAATATTATCCTACGAGCAGTACTTC.

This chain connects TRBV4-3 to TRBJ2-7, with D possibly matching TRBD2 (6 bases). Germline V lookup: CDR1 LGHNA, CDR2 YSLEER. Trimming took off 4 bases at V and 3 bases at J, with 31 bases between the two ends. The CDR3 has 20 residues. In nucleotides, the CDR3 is TGCGCCAGCAGCCTCCGCCGACTAAAACAAACGGGACTCAGTATCTACGAGCAGTACTTC. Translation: CASSLRRLKQTGLSIYEQYF.

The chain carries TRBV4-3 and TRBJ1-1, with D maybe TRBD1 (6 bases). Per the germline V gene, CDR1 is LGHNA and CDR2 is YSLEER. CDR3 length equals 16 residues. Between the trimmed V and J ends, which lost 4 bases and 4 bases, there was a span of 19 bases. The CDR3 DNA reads TGCGCCAGCAGCCCGCCTGGCGGGGGCGTCCCCACTGAAGCTTTCTTT. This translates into CASSPPGGGVPTEAFF.

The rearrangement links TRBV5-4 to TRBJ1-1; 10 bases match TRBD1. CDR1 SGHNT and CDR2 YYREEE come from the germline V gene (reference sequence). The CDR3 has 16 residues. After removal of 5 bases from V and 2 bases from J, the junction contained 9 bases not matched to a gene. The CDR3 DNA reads TGTGCCAGCAGAAGACAGGGGGCGCTGTCAAACACTGAAGCTTTCTTT. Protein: CASRRQGALSNTEAFF.